The present TCR beta chain was sequenced within a study of blood T cell repertoires in COVID-19. On the study more broadly: Sources were T cells, B-cell-depleted T cells, or PBMCs; the material itself was cDNA or gDNA.

Per the original methods: Reference gene primer amplification yielded estimated nucleated cell counts. TCRdb's table, derived via immunoSEQ multiplex PCR, lists solely in-frame clones and lacks some. The DNA gave D and trimming, while V, J and clone size come from that table. The profile covers roughly 100,000 clones, with 65% to 80% appearing a single time and roughly 21% taken by the ten largest. V lost 0 bases and J 2 bases, leaving 7 bases between the germline ends. There are 15 residues in the CDR3. CDR1 MGHDK and CDR2 SYGVNS come from the germline V gene. The origin of this receptor is a woman in her seventies with acute or convalescent COVID-19. The sample comprised peripheral blood. The rearrangement links TRBV25-1 to TRBJ1-4; D ambiguous. The CDR3 here is CASSEYRGTNEKLFF. Written as DNA, the CDR3 is TGTGCCAGCAGTGAATATCGAGGGACTAATGAAAAACTGTTTTTT.